The 25 T cell receptor beta chains reported below all come from one sample, sequenced in a study of identical twins. TCRdb processed the 5' RACE reads anew with MiXCR; each CDR3 protein has one entry. Counted here are about 20,000 distinct CDR3 sequences, nearly 70% occurring once; the ten biggest clones make up 5% to 7%. The material sequenced was memory (CD45RO+) T cells sorted from blood. The source of these receptors is a woman under 30 in good health. This table probably holds off-target reads from a library built for another chain.

The chain uses TRBV29-1 and TRBJ2-3; either TRBD1 or TRBD2 may fit D (5 bases each). Trimming cost V 1 base and J 0 bases, with 5 bases left between them. Germline-derived CDR1 and CDR2 are SQVTM and ANQGSEA. The CDR3 has 13 amino acids. The CDR3 reads CSVEGDSTDTQYF. CDR3 DNA sequence: TGCAGCGTTGAAGGGGACAGCACAGATACGCAGTATTTT.

The V call is TRBV7-9, the J call TRBJ2-1, with 14 bases aligning to TRBD2. Germline loops: CDR1 SEHNR, CDR2 FQNEAQ (reference sequence). The CDR3 consists of 16 residues. V trimming: 5 bases; J trimming: 7 bases; junction bases outside the gene matches: 7. DNA for the CDR3: TGTGCCAGCAGCGATCGACTAGCGGGAGGGCCAAATGAGCAGTTCTTC. Its protein is CASSDRLAGGPNEQFF.

The V call is TRBV5-1, the J call TRBJ2-5, with TRBD1 identical over 8 bases. The V and J ends lost 4 bases and 4 bases, in that order; junction bases with no gene match: 9. CDR3 size: 15 residues. Per germline, CDR1 SGHRS and CDR2 YFSETQ. Here the CDR3 reads CASSPEGTGGETQYF. As DNA, the CDR3 is TGCGCCAGCAGCCCGGAGGGGACAGGAGGAGAGACCCAGTACTTC. The full variable domain, with the rest looked up from reference TRBV5-1 and TRBJ2-5, is KAGVTQTPRYLIKTRGQQVTLSCSPISGHRSVSWYQQTPGQGLQFLFEYFSETQRNKGNFPGRFSGRQFSNSRSEMNVSTLELGDSALYLCASSPEGTGGETQYFGPGTRLLVL.

CDR3 in amino acids: CASSVIGTSSYNEQFF. The CDR3, as DNA: TGTGCCAGCAGTGTTATCGGGACTAGCTCCTACAATGAGCAGTTCTTC. The gene calls are TRBV2 and TRBJ2-1; TRBD2 matches 8 bases. Germline V lookup: CDR1 SNHLY, CDR2 FYNNEI. The CDR3 covers 16 residues. The junction had 5 bases not matched to a gene; V was cut back by 4 bases and J by 0 bases.

The CDR3 loop is CSASLGGYEQYF. CDR3 nucleotide sequence: TGCAGTGCTTCCCTAGGGGGTTACGAGCAGTACTTC. The chain links TRBV20-1 to TRBJ2-7, with D tentatively TRBD1 (6 bases). Trimming took 5 bases from V and 4 from J, leaving 12 bases between them. The CDR3 spans 12 residues. Germline V gene lookup returns CDR1 DFQATT and CDR2 SNEGSKA (reference sequence).

This rearrangement joins TRBV18 to TRBJ1-2; 7 bases align to TRBD1. Trimming took 3 bases from V and 0 from J; bases not matched to a gene: 1. Germline-derived CDR1 and CDR2 are KGHSH and LQKENI. The CDR3 totals 14 residues. For the CDR3, the DNA is TGTGCCAGCTCACCGGGACAGTCTAACTATGGCTACACCTTC. Translation: CASSPGQSNYGYTF.

The chain employs TRBV10-3 and TRBJ2-1, with D uncertain. The CDR3 totals 12 residues. The V end was cut by 3 bases, the J end by 7 bases, with 7 bases between. The germline V gene has CDR1 ENHRY and CDR2 SYGVKD. In DNA form, the CDR3 reads TGTGCCATCAGTGACGTCATTAATGAGCAGTTCTTC. It is translated as CAISDVINEQFF.

V usage is TRBV11-2 and J usage is TRBJ2-1; perhaps TRBD1 as D (6 bases). CDR3 length: 15 residues. V lost 1 base, J lost 7 bases, and 14 bases lay in between. Germline-derived CDR1 and CDR2 are SGHAT and FQNNGV. In nucleotides, the CDR3 is TGTGCCAGCAGCTTAGTCGGACAGCGTCGGAATGAGCAGTTCTTC. This sequence encodes CASSLVGQRRNEQFF.

This chain connects TRBV19 to TRBJ2-7, with a weak D call TRBD2 (6 bases). Germline assignment: CDR1 LNHDA and CDR2 SQIVND (reference sequence). Between the trimmed V and J ends, which lost 1 base and 0 bases, there was a span of 10 bases. This CDR3 region has 15 residues. This CDR3 reads CASSIVAESSYEQYF. CDR3 DNA: TGTGCCAGTAGTATAGTAGCGGAATCCTCCTACGAGCAGTACTTC.

The chain recombines TRBV11-1 with TRBJ2-1; D tentatively fits TRBD1 or TRBD2 (5 bases each). Germline assignment: CDR1 SGHAT and CDR2 FQDESV (reference sequence). This CDR3 is built from 16 residues. V was cut by 9 bases and J by 0 bases, with 18 bases left in between. CDR3 amino acids: CASTAALGTSYNEQFF. CDR3 bases: TGTGCCAGTACGGCTGCTCTCGGGACCTCCTACAATGAGCAGTTCTTC.

The chain recombines TRBV15 with TRBJ2-6, with D possibly called TRBD1 or TRBD2 (5 bases each). Trimming stripped 3 bases from V and 4 bases from J, with 10 bases between. This CDR3 is built from 15 residues. Germline loops: CDR1 LNHNV, CDR2 YYDKDF (reference sequence). The CDR3 nucleotides are TGTGCCACCAGCAGGGGGACGCCAGGGGCCAACGTCCTGACTTTC. Its translation: CATSRGTPGANVLTF.

This rearrangement joins TRBV5-5 to TRBJ2-6; no firm D call. Germline V lookup: CDR1 SGHKS, CDR2 YYEKEE (reference sequence). The CDR3 consists of 15 residues. Trimming left V 1 base short and J 1 base short, with 6 bases between. This chain's CDR3 is CASSLRFSGANVLTF. CDR3 DNA sequence: TGTGCCAGCAGCTTGAGGTTTTCTGGGGCCAACGTCCTGACTTTC.

The genes are TRBV20-1 and TRBJ1-2; D possibly corresponds to TRBD1 (6 bases). Germline V CDR1 and CDR2: DFQATT, SNEGSKA (reference sequence). The CDR3 has 12 residues. V was shortened by 6 bases and J by 8 bases, with 16 bases between the two germline ends. The CDR3 nucleotides are TGCAGTGCGCACACCGGGGGCGTAGGCTACACCTTC. It codes for CSAHTGGVGYTF.

This rearrangement joins TRBV29-1 to TRBJ2-7; 9 bases are a match to TRBD2. The V and J ends lost 5 bases and 0 bases, in that order; junction bases with no gene match: 17. There are 18 residues in the CDR3. Germline V gene data show CDR1 as SQVTM and CDR2 as ANQGSEA. This chain's CDR3 is CSVYGAVGTSRSSYEQYF. CDR3 coding DNA: TGCAGCGTTTACGGGGCCGTGGGGACTAGCCGTAGCTCCTACGAGCAGTACTTC.

The CDR3 DNA follows: TGTGCCAGCTCGTCGGGACAGTCCCTAGTCGAGCAGTACTTC. It encodes CASSSGQSLVEQYF. This sequence joins TRBV18 and TRBJ2-7; 7 nucleotides match TRBD1. The germline gives CDR1 KGHSH, CDR2 LQKENI. The ends lost 6 bases at V and 6 bases at J; junction bases unmatched: 11. This CDR3 is built from 14 residues.

This chain joins TRBV28 and TRBJ2-2; D may be TRBD1 (5 bases). This CDR3 contains 13 residues. CDR1 MDHEN and CDR2 SYDVKM come from the germline V gene. V shed 7 bases and J shed 7 bases, with 13 bases lying between them. For the CDR3, the DNA is TGTGCCAGCAATCCAGGGTGGAACGGGGAGCTGTTTTTT. Amino acids: CASNPGWNGELFF.

The chain uses TRBV29-1 and TRBJ2-1, with 9 bases identical to TRBD1. V shed 8 bases, J shed 9 bases, and the junction held 14 bases outside the gene matches. This CDR3 spans 14 amino acids. Germline V gene sequence: CDR1 SQVTM, CDR2 ANQGSEA. The CDR3 is CSSEGETGGVEQFF. Here the CDR3 DNA reads TGCAGCTCGGAGGGAGAGACAGGGGGTGTTGAGCAGTTCTTC.

The J gene is TRBJ2-1, the V gene TRBV7-2; weak D call: TRBD2 (6 bases). Trimming removed 7 bases from V and 0 bases from J, with 10 bases in between. Germline lookup yields CDR1 SGHTA and CDR2 FQGNSA. CDR3 length: 14 residues. The CDR3 region has the DNA TGTGCCAGCACCCGGGACTCCTCCTACAATGAGCAGTTCTTC. Translated, it gives CASTRDSSYNEQFF.

Concerning this clonotype itself: One end of the junction is discordant with germline, which a read error may explain. The chain combines TRBV18 with TRBJ1-3; D not resolved. Germline V CDR1 and CDR2: KGHSH, LQKENI. This CDR3 is 14 amino acids long. The CDR3 DNA sequence: TGTTCCAGCTCACCAACCGAGTCTGGAAACACCATATATTTT. Protein product: CSSSPTESGNTIYF.

This chain connects TRBV6-2 or TRBV6-3 to TRBJ2-6, with D hard to call. The germline V and J ends were trimmed by 8 bases and 0 bases, with 11 bases remaining between them. The CDR3 runs 15 residues. Germline-derived CDR1 and CDR2 are MNHEY and SVGEGT. In nucleotides, the CDR3 is TGTGCCAGCCTCAAGTTGAGCTCTGGGGCCAACGTCCTGACTTTC. The encoded protein is CASLKLSSGANVLTF.

V gene TRBV19 combines with J gene TRBJ2-6, with D uncertain. The CDR3 consists of 16 residues. The V end was cut by 6 bases, the J end by 0 bases, with 12 bases between. Looked up from germline, CDR1 is LNHDA and CDR2 is SQIVND (reference sequence). The CDR3 DNA is TGTGCCAGTAGAGGGAAGGCTTACTCTGGGGCCAACGTCCTGACTTTC. Amino acid sequence: CASRGKAYSGANVLTF.

The J gene is TRBJ2-5, the V gene TRBV25-1; D possibly corresponds to TRBD2 (5 bases). Germline V gene sequence: CDR1 MGHDK, CDR2 SYGVNS. V was shortened by 4 bases and J by 0 bases, with 12 bases between the two germline ends. The CDR3 is 15 amino acids. The chain's CDR3 is CASSARGWYQETQYF. The DNA of the CDR3 is TGTGCCAGCAGTGCGAGAGGGTGGTACCAAGAGACCCAGTACTTC.

V usage is TRBV2 and J usage is TRBJ2-5; perhaps D is TRBD1 or TRBD2 (5 bases each). V was cut by 5 bases and J by 4 bases, with 17 bases left in between. Germline V gives CDR1 SNHLY, CDR2 FYNNEI. This CDR3 comprises 15 residues. In nucleotides, the CDR3 is TGTGCCAGCAGTATCCGGGGCTTAATCGTAGAGACCCAGTACTTC. As protein: CASSIRGLIVETQYF.

This clonotype was counted only a few times. This sequence joins TRBV29-1 and TRBJ2-7; D call uncertain. CDR1 and CDR2 (germline): SQVTM, ANQGSEA. With 6 bases removed from V and 3 bases from J, the gap between germline ends came to 9 bases. The CDR3 spans 11 residues. The CDR3 sequence: CSVSNGYEQYF. The CDR3 region has the DNA TGCAGCGTGAGTAATGGCTACGAGCAGTACTTC.

This clonotype was seen a few times. The rearrangement links TRBV20-1 to TRBJ2-7; D is unresolved. The V end lost 3 bases, the J end lost 4 bases, and 10 bases lay between the germline ends. The CDR3 is made up of 12 amino acids. CDR1 is DFQATT and CDR2 is SNEGSKA in the germline V gene (reference sequence). CDR3 sequence (DNA): TGCAGTGCTAGTAGGATGACATACGAGCAGTACTTC. This sequence encodes CSASRMTYEQYF.